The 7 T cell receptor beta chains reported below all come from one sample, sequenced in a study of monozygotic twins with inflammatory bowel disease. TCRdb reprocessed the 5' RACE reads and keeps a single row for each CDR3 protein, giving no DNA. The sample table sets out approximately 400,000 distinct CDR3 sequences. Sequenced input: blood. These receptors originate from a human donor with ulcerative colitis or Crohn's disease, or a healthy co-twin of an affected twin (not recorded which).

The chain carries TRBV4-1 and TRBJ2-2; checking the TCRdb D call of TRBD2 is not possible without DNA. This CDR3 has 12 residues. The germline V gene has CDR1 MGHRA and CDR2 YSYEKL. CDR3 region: CASSQRAGELFF.

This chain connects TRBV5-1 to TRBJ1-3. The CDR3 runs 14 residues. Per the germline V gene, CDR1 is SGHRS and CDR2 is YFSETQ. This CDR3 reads CASSLGSSGNTIYF.

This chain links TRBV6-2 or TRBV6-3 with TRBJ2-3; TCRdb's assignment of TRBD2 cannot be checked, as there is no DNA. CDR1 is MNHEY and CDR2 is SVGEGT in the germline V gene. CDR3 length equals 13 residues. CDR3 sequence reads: CASSSLAGHTQYF.

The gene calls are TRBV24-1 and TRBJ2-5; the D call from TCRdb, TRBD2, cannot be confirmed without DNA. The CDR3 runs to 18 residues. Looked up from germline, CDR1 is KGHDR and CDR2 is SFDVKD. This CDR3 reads CATSEPGTSGGAGETQYF.

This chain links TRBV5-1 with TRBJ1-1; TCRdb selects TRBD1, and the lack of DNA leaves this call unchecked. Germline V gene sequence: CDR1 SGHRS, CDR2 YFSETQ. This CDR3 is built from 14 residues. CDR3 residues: CASSPGTGGFEAFF.

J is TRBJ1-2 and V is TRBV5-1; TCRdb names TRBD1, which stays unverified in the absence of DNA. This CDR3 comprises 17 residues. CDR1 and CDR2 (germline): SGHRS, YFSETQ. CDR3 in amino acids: CASSRTNQMGHDYGYTF.

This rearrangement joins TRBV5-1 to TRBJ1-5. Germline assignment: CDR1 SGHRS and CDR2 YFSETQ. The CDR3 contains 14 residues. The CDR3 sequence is CASSSIGGNQPQHF.